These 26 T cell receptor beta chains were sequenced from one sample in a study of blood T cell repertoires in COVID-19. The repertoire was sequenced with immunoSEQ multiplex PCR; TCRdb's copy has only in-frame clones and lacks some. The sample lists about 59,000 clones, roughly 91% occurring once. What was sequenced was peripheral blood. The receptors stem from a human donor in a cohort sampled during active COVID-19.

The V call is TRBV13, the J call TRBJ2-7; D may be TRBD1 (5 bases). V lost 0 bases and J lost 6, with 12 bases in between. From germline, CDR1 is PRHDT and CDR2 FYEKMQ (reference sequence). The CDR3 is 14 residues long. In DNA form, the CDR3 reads TGTGCCAGCAGCTTAGGCAACAGGAAAAGCGAGCAGTACTTC. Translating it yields CASSLGNRKSEQYF.

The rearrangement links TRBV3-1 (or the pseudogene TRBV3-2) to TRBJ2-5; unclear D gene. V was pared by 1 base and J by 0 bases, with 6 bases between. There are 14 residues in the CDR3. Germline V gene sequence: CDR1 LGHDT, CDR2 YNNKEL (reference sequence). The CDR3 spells CASSQVQYQETQYF. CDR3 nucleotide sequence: TGTGCCAGCAGCCAAGTACAGTACCAAGAGACCCAGTACTTC.

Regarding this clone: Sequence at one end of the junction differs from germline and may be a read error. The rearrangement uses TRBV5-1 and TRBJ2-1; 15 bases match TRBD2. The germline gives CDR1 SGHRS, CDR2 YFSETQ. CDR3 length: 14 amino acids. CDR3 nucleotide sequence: TGCGCCAGCAGCTTGGCCGGGACTAGCGGGGGGCCTATCTTC. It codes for CASSLAGTSGGPIF. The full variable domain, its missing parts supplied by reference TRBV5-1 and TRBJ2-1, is KAGVTQTPRYLIKTRGQQVTLSCSPISGHRSVSWYQQTPGQGLQFLFEYFSETQRNKGNFPGRFSGRQFSNSRSEMNVSTLELGDSALYLCASSLAGTSGGPIFGPGTRLTVL.

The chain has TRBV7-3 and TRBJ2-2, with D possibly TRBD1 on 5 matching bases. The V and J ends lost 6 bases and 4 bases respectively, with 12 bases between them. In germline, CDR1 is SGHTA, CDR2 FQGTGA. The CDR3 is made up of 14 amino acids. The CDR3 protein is CASSRGLGTGELFF. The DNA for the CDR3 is TGTGCCAGCAGTAGGGGCCTTGGCACCGGGGAGCTGTTTTTT.

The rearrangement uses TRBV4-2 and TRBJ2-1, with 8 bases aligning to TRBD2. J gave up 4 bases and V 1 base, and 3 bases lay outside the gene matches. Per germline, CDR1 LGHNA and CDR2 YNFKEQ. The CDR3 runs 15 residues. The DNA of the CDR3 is TGTGCCAGCAGCCAAGGACTAGCGCTATACAATGAGCAGTTCTTC. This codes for CASSQGLALYNEQFF.

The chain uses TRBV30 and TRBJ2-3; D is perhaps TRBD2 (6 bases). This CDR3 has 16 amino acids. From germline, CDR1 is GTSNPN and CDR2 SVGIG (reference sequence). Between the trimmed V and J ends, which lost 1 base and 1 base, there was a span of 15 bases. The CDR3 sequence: CAWSDVAVRGTDTQYF. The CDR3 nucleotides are TGTGCCTGGAGTGACGTAGCGGTTAGGGGCACAGATACGCAGTATTTT. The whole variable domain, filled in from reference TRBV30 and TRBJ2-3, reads SQTIHQWPATLVQPVGSPLSLECTVEGTSNPNLYWYRQAAGRGLQLLFYSVGIGQISSEVPQNLSASRPQDRQFILSSKKLLLSDSGFYLCAWSDVAVRGTDTQYFGPGTRLTVL.

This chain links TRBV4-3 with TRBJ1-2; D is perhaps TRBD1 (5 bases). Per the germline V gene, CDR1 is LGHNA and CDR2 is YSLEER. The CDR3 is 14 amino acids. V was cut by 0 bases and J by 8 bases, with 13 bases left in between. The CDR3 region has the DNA TGCGCCAGCAGCCAAGAGACAGTTAGTAAGGGCTACACCTTC. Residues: CASSQETVSKGYTF.

The CDR3 spells CASSYGRAGNTIYF. DNA for the CDR3: TGTGCCAGCAGTTACGGCAGGGCTGGAAACACCATATATTTT. This chain uses TRBV6-6 with TRBJ1-3; weak D call: TRBD1 (5 bases). The CDR3 consists of 14 residues. The germline gives CDR1 MNHNY, CDR2 SVGAGI (reference sequence). Trimming took 2 bases from V and 2 from J, leaving 7 bases between them.

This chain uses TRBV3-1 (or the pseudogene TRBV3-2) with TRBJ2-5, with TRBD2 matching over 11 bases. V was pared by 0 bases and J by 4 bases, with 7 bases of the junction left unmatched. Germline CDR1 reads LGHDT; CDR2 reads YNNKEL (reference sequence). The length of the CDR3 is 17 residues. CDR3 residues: CASSQELAGGRAETQYF. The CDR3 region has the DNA TGTGCCAGCAGCCAAGAATTAGCGGGGGGGAGGGCAGAGACCCAGTACTTC.

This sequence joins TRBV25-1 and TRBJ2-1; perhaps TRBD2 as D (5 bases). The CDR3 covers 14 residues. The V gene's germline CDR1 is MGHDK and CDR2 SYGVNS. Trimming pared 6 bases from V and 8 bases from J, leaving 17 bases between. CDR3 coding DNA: TGTGCCAGCAGACCCGGGATTCCGAGCTATGAGCAGTTCTTC. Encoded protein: CASRPGIPSYEQFF.

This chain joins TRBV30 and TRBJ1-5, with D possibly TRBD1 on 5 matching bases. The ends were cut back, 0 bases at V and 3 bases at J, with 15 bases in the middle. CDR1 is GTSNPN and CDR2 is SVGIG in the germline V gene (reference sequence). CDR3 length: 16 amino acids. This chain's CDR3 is CAWSVGGAASNQPQHF. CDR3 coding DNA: TGTGCCTGGAGTGTTGGTGGGGCCGCCTCCAATCAGCCCCAGCATTTT. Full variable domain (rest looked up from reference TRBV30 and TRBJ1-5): SQTIHQWPATLVQPVGSPLSLECTVEGTSNPNLYWYRQAAGRGLQLLFYSVGIGQISSEVPQNLSASRPQDRQFILSSKKLLLSDSGFYLCAWSVGGAASNQPQHFGDGTRLSIL.

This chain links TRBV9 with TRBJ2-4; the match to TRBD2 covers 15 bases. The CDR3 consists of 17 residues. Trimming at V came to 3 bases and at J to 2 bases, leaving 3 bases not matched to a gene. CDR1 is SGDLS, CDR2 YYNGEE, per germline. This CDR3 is CASSEGLAGGTKNIQYF. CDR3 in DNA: TGTGCCAGCAGCGAGGGACTAGCGGGAGGAACCAAAAACATTCAGTACTTC.

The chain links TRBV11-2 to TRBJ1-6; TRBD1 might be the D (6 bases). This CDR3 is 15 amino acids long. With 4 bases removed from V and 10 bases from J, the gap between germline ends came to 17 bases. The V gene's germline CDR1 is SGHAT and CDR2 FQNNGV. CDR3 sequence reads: CASSSGERTRSPLHF. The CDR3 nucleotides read TGTGCCAGCAGCTCAGGGGAGCGGACGCGATCACCCCTCCACTTT.

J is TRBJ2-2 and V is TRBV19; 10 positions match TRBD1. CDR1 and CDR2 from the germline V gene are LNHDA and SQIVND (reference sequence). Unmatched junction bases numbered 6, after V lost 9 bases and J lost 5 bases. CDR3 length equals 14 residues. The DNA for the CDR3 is TGTGCCAGCATACCGGGACAGGGGACCGGGGAGCTGTTTTTT. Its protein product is CASIPGQGTGELFF. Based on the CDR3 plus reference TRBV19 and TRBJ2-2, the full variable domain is DGGITQSPKYLFRKEGQNVTLSCEQNLNHDAMYWYRQDPGQGLRLIYYSQIVNDFQKGDIAEGYSVSREKKESFPLTVTSAQKNPTAFYLCASIPGQGTGELFFGEGSRLTVL.

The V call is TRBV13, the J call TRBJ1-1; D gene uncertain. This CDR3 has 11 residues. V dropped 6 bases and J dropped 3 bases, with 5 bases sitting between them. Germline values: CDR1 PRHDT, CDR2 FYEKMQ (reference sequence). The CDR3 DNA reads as TGTGCCAGCAGTTCTTACACTGAAGCTTTCTTT. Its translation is CASSSYTEAFF.

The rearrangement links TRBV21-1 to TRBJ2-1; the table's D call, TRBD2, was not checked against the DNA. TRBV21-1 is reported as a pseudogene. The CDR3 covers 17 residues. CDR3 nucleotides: TGTGCCAGCAGTATAGTCGGACCGGGACGGGGGACCAATGAGCAGTTCTTC. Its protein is CASSIVGPGRGTNEQFF.

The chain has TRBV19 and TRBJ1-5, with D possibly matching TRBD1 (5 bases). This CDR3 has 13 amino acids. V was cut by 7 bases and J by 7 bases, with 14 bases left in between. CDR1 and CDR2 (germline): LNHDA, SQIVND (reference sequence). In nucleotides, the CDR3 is TGTGCCAGTAAAGACAGTCTAAGGCAGCCCCAGCATTTT. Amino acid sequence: CASKDSLRQPQHF.

The DNA of the CDR3 is TGTGCCAGCAGCGTACTCGGTGGCGGGGGGGCCAGGAATGAGCAGTTCTTC. It codes for CASSVLGGGGARNEQFF. The rearrangement links TRBV9 to TRBJ2-1; 9 bases fit TRBD2. Germline V gives CDR1 SGDLS, CDR2 YYNGEE. This CDR3 spans 17 amino acids. Trimming cost V 1 base and J 7 bases; bases outside gene matches: 12.

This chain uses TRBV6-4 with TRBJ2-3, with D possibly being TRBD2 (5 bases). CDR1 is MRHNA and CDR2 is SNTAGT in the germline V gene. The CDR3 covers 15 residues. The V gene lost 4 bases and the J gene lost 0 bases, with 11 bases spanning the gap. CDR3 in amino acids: CASSGELGSTDTQYF. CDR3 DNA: TGTGCCAGCAGTGGGGAGCTAGGGAGCACAGATACGCAGTATTTT.

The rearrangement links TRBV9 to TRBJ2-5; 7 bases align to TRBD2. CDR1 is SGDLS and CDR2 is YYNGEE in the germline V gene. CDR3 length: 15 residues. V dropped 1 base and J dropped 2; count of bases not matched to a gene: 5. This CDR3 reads CASSVRGGSQETQYF. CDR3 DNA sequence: TGTGCCAGCAGCGTACGGGGCGGGAGTCAAGAGACCCAGTACTTC.

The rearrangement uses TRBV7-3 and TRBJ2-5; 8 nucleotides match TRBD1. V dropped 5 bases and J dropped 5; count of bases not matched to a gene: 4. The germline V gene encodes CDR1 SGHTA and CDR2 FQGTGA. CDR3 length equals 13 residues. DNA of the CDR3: TGTGCCAGCAGCATGGACAGGGCTGAGACCCAGTACTTC. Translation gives CASSMDRAETQYF.

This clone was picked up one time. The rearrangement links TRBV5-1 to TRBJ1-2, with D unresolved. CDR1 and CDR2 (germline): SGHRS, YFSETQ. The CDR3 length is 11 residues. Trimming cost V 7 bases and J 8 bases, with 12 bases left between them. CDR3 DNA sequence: TGCGCCAGCGGCGGGCCCGGGGGCTACACCTTC. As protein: CASGGPGGYTF.

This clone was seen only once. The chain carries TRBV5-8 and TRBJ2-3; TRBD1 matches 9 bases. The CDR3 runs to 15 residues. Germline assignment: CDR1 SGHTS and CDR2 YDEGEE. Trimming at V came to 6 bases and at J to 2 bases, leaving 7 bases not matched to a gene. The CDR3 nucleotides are TGTGCCAGCACCAGGTGGGACAGGGTCACAGATACGCAGTATTTT. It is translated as CASTRWDRVTDTQYF.

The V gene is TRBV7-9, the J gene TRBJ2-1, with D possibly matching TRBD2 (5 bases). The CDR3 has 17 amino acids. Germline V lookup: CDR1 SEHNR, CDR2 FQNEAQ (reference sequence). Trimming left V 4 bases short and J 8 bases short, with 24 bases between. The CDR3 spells CASSSTIGISPQDEQFF. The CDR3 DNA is TGTGCCAGCAGCTCGACGATCGGGATTTCCCCCCAGGATGAGCAGTTCTTC.

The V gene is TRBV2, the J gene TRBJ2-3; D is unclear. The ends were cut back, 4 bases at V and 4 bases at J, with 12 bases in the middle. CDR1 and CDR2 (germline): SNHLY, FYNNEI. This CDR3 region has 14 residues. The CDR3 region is CASSGRQFADTQYF. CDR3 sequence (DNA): TGTGCCAGCAGTGGCCGACAATTCGCAGATACGCAGTATTTT.

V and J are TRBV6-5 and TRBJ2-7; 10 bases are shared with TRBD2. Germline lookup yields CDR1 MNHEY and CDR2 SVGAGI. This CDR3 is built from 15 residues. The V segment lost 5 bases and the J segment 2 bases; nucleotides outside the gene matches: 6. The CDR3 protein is CASSTNLAGAYEQYF. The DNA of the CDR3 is TGTGCCAGCAGTACGAATCTAGCGGGGGCCTACGAGCAGTACTTC.